By sample fraction, the clone carrying this T cell receptor beta chain is medium-sized. The target antigen is unknown. This CDR3 spans 14 amino acids. In germline, CDR1 is SGHVS, CDR2 FNYEAQ. V lost 5 bases and J lost 4; bases outside the gene matches: 7. The data derive from a study of Graves' ophthalmopathy and Graves' hyperthyroidism. Study context: Peripheral blood was gathered at first diagnosis, ahead of any treatment whatsoever. Study-wide results and limits: A classifier, a 13-signature model, separated ophthalmopathy from stable hyperthyroidism with approximately 87% sensitivity and over 70% specificity.

Amplified material comprised TCR beta CDR3 regions derived from RNA transcripts. Second-round multiplex PCR followed a first-round RT-PCR using HTBI primers. TCRdb independently ran MiXCR on the multiplex PCR reads; one entry per CDR3 protein. The sample carries 45,000 to 60,000 distinct CDR3 sequences, approximately 50% recorded once. Orbital computed tomography and thyroid ultrasound, along with TRAb, serum thyroxine and clinical symptoms, underpinned diagnosis. PBMCs stemmed from over 9.5 ml of fresh peripheral blood. The origin of this receptor is an adult woman with Graves' ophthalmopathy. Sequencing input: peripheral blood. The chain carries TRBV7-6 and TRBJ2-5; 7 nucleotides align to TRBD2. The DNA for the CDR3 is TGTGCCAGCAGCCAAAGGGTAGCGGGAGAGACCCAGTACTTC. It translates to CASSQRVAGETQYF.